The rows below give T cell receptor beta chains drawn from one sample of a study of cytomegalovirus exposure and HLA in healthy donors. TCRdb's copy holds only in-frame clones and misses some; the assay was immunoSEQ multiplex PCR. The top ten hold 6% to 8% of the sample, which has about 93,000 clones, just under 80% seen once. What was sequenced was PBMCs. These receptors came from a man between 25 and 39 years old in good health and CMV-seronegative. The CDR3 runs from the conserved cysteine through the conserved F or W. A D gene is named only where the DNA matches it firmly. Clone size, where shown, is once, few, many, or a class for clones that have expanded.

d_call	v_call	j_call	clone_size	cdr3_aa	cdr3_nt
NA	TRBV4-3	TRBJ2-4	NA	CASSQVTGRGQNIQYF	TGCGCCAGCAGCCAGGTGACGGGTCGGGGTCAAAACATTCAGTACTTC
TRBD1	TRBV27	TRBJ2-3	NA	CASSFGQGVRTDTQYF	TGTGCCAGCAGTTTTGGGCAGGGGGTTCGAACAGATACGCAGTATTTT
NA	TRBV29-1	TRBJ2-1	NA	CSVEPSGTYNEQFF	TGCAGCGTTGAGCCGTCAGGAACATACAATGAGCAGTTCTTC
TRBD2	TRBV11-2	TRBJ2-7	NA	CASSSIRRGGNEQYF	TGTGCCAGCAGCTCTATTCGACGGGGGGGGAACGAGCAGTACTTC
TRBD1	TRBV19	TRBJ1-5	once	CASRGGTGIGQPQHF	TGTGCCAGTAGGGGGGGGACAGGAATTGGACAGCCCCAGCATTTT
TRBD1	TRBV6-5	TRBJ2-3	once	CASEDRGTDTQYF	TGTGCCAGCGAGGACAGGGGGACCGATACGCAGTATTTT
TRBD1	TRBV5-1	TRBJ2-5	NA	CASSLGQGAQYF	TGCGCCAGCAGCTTGGGGCAGGGGGCCCAGTACTTC
TRBD1	TRBV5-4	TRBJ1-2	NA	CASSLAGGQAPVRYGYTF	TGTGCCAGCAGCCTTGCAGGGGGACAGGCCCCGGTCCGCTATGGCTACACCTTC
TRBD1	TRBV15	TRBJ1-1	NA	CATSTGQGIGAFF	TGTGCCACCAGCACGGGACAGGGAATCGGAGCTTTCTTT
NA	TRBV6-1	TRBJ1-3	NA	CASSTGYSGNTIYF	TGTGCCAGCAGCACAGGGTATTCTGGAAACACCATATATTTT
TRBD2	TRBV11-3	TRBJ2-1	NA	CASSGTSGVSYNEQFF	TGTGCCAGCAGCGGGACTAGCGGGGTCTCCTACAATGAGCAGTTCTTC
TRBD1	TRBV11-2	TRBJ2-2	NA	CASSIQGNFYTGELFF	TGTGCCAGCAGCATACAGGGGAACTTCTACACCGGGGAGCTGTTTTTT
TRBD1	TRBV25-1	TRBJ1-6	few	CASGTGTGSPLHF	TGTGCCAGCGGGACCGGGACAGGGTCCCCCCTCCACTTT
NA	TRBV20-1	TRBJ2-7	NA	CSARVQNEQYF	TGCAGTGCTAGAGTCCAAAACGAGCAGTACTTC
TRBD1	TRBV27	TRBJ1-1	NA	CASSFRQGLLKAFF	TGTGCCAGCAGTTTCCGACAGGGTCTCTTGAAGGCTTTCTTT
TRBD2	TRBV7-6	TRBJ2-2	once	CASSLVRDYNTGELFF	TGTGCCAGCAGCTTAGTGCGGGACTATAACACCGGGGAGCTGTTTTTT
NA	TRBV15	TRBJ2-2	NA	CATSRGAGELFF	TGTGCCACCAGCAGAGGGGCGGGGGAGCTGTTTTTT